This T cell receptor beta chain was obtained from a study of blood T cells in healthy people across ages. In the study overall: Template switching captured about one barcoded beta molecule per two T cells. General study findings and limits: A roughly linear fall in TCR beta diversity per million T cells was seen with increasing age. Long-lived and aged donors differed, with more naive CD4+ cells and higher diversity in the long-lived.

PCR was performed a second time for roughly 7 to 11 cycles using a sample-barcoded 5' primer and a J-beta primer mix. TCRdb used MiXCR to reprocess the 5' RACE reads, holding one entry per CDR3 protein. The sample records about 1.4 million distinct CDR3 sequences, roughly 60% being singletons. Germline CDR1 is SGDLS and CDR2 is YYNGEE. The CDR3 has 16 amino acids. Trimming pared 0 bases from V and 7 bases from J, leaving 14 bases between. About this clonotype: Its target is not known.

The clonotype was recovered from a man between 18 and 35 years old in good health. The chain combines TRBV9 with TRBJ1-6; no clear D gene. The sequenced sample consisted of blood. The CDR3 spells CASSVDPGRANSPLHF. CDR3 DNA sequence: TGTGCCAGCAGCGTAGATCCGGGGAGGGCAAATTCACCCCTCCACTTT.